The sequence of this T cell receptor beta chain was determined in a study of regulatory T cells in long-lasting Graves disease. About the research overall: Persistence in Graves' disease required over 5 years of antithyroid drugs plus positive TSH receptor antibodies.

Described time point: persistent/refractory GD, antithyroid drugs over 5 years with positive TRAb. PBMC RNA was the source of the TCR library. Diagnoses of Graves' disease were made by American Thyroid Association guidelines. Patient provenance is recorded as an endocrinology department in Xi'an, China. The CDR3 totals 14 residues. The V end was cut by 6 bases, the J end by 0 bases, with 11 bases between. The germline V gene has CDR1 MNHEY and CDR2 SMNVEV (reference sequence). Libraries of TCR beta came from iRepertoire HTBI primers plus Arm-PCR of CDR3 regions. TCRdb called the multiplex PCR reads again in MiXCR, with one record for every CDR3 protein. This table has nearly 350,000 distinct CDR3 sequences, around 20% appearing once. This clonotype was counted many times.

This chain uses TRBV27 with TRBJ1-1, with unresolved D. The sample was peripheral blood mononuclear cells (PBMCs), taken when the disease was refractory, from a patient treated with antithyroid drugs. The TCR comes from a female donor with Graves disease. CDR3 loop: CASRDETMNTEAFF. The CDR3 coding sequence is TGTGCCAGCAGAGACGAAACAATGAACACTGAAGCTTTCTTT.